Listed below are T cell receptor beta chains from one sample, sequenced in a study of cytomegalovirus exposure and HLA in healthy donors. Data came from immunoSEQ multiplex PCR; TCRdb stores just in-frame clones and leaves some out. This sample has about 170,000 clones, with over 70% found just once. The sequenced material came from PBMCs. These receptors all come from a woman aged 25 to 39 in good health and CMV-seropositive. Each CDR3 is given with its conserved first and last residue. The order of the fields is D gene, J gene, clone size, V gene, CDR3 protein, CDR3 DNA. D genes are given only for firm matches. The size of a clone is reported for some rows only, either as once, few or many, or as a class for expanded clones.

D: TRBD1; J: TRBJ1-1; size: once; V: TRBV9; CDR3: CASSVDYRGGEAFF; DNA: TGTGCCAGCAGCGTAGACTACAGGGGCGGTGAAGCTTTCTTT
D: .; J: TRBJ2-1; size: .; V: TRBV28; CDR3: CASSWVLGGARNEQFF; DNA: TGTGCCAGCAGTTGGGTTTTAGGGGGAGCGAGGAATGAGCAGTTCTTC
D: TRBD2; J: TRBJ2-1; size: once; V: TRBV10-1; CDR3: CASSESRLAGGYSEQFF; DNA: TGCGCCAGCAGTGAGTCGAGACTAGCGGGGGGTTATAGTGAGCAGTTCTTC
D: TRBD1; J: TRBJ2-5; size: .; V: TRBV2; CDR3: CASRTDRGLLETQYF; DNA: TGTGCCAGCAGGACGGACAGGGGCCTCTTGGAGACCCAGTACTTC
D: TRBD1; J: TRBJ2-3; size: .; V: TRBV4-1; CDR3: CASSLQQGVETDTQYF; DNA: TGCGCCAGCAGCTTACAACAGGGGGTTGAGACAGATACGCAGTATTTT
D: TRBD1; J: TRBJ1-5; size: .; V: TRBV6-5; CDR3: CASSQDRGGDQPQHF; DNA: TGTGCCAGCAGCCAAGACAGGGGAGGTGATCAGCCCCAGCATTTT
D: .; J: TRBJ2-1; size: .; V: TRBV9; CDR3: CASSVGGDEQFF; DNA: TGTGCCAGCAGCGTAGGAGGTGATGAGCAGTTCTTC
D: TRBD1; J: TRBJ2-5; size: .; V: TRBV19; CDR3: CASSLGQGAYQETQYF; DNA: TGTGCCAGTAGTTTAGGACAGGGGGCTTACCAAGAGACCCAGTACTTC
D: TRBD2; J: TRBJ2-1; size: .; V: TRBV6-6; CDR3: CASSYPAGGSYNEQFF; DNA: TGTGCCAGCAGTTATCCAGCGGGAGGATCCTACAATGAGCAGTTCTTC
D: TRBD2; J: TRBJ2-1; size: once; V: TRBV4-2; CDR3: CASSQDGGGGRIYNEQFF; DNA: TGTGCCAGCAGCCAAGATGGGGGAGGCGGGAGGATCTACAATGAGCAGTTCTTC
D: TRBD2; J: TRBJ2-7; size: .; V: TRBV7-3; CDR3: CASSPGLAGASEQYF; DNA: TGTGCCAGCAGCCCAGGACTAGCGGGAGCCTCCGAGCAGTACTTC
D: .; J: TRBJ2-1; size: .; V: TRBV5-6; CDR3: CASSLTWSSYNEQFF; DNA: TGTGCCAGCAGCCTAACATGGAGCTCCTACAATGAGCAGTTCTTC
D: .; J: TRBJ2-1; size: few; V: TRBV28; CDR3: CASTSLSRHNEQFF; DNA: TGTGCCAGCACCAGCCTCTCCAGGCACAATGAGCAGTTCTTC
D: .; J: TRBJ1-1; size: .; V: TRBV28; CDR3: CASSWLIQATEAFF; DNA: TGTGCCAGCAGTTGGTTAATACAGGCCACTGAAGCTTTCTTT
D: TRBD2; J: TRBJ2-7; size: once; V: TRBV28; CDR3: CASSPPAGGDYEQYF; DNA: TGTGCCAGCAGTCCCCCAGCGGGAGGGGACTACGAGCAGTACTTC
D: .; J: TRBJ1-3; size: .; V: TRBV28; CDR3: CASSLSLSGLGNTIYF; DNA: TGTGCCAGCAGTTTATCCCTTTCCGGTCTTGGAAACACCATATATTTT
D: .; J: TRBJ2-3; size: .; V: TRBV6-1; CDR3: CASREGFSTDTQYF; DNA: TGTGCCAGCAGGGAGGGATTTAGCACAGATACGCAGTATTTT
D: .; J: TRBJ2-7; size: .; V: TRBV6-6; CDR3: CASSYGQAGYEQYF; DNA: TGTGCCAGCAGTTACGGCCAGGCGGGGTACGAGCAGTACTTC
D: .; J: TRBJ1-3; size: .; V: TRBV29-1; CDR3: CSVDEGYAGNTIYF; DNA: TGCAGCGTTGACGAGGGATATGCTGGAAACACCATATATTTT
D: .; J: TRBJ2-6; size: .; V: TRBV28; CDR3: CASSLRRRTSGANVLTF; DNA: TGTGCCAGCAGTTTACGGAGGCGGACGTCTGGGGCCAACGTCCTGACTTTC
D: TRBD1; J: TRBJ1-1; size: .; V: TRBV11-3; CDR3: CASSPGTVMNTEAFF; DNA: TGTGCCAGCAGCCCCGGGACAGTTATGAACACTGAAGCTTTCTTT
D: .; J: TRBJ1-1; size: .; V: TRBV15; CDR3: CATSGGGENTEAFF; DNA: TGTGCCACCAGTGGAGGTGGGGAGAACACTGAAGCTTTCTTT
D: TRBD2; J: TRBJ2-1; size: .; V: TRBV7-9; CDR3: CASSPLAGGSYNEQFF; DNA: TGTGCCAGCAGCCCTTTAGCGGGAGGCTCCTACAATGAGCAGTTCTTC
D: .; J: TRBJ1-1; size: few; V: TRBV5-6; CDR3: CASSRGSGLEAFF; DNA: TGTGCCAGCAGCCGAGGGTCCGGACTTGAAGCTTTCTTT
D: .; J: TRBJ2-5; size: .; V: TRBV5-8; CDR3: CASSSPGRADYF; DNA: TGTGCCAGCAGCTCCCCAGGCAGAGCGGATTACTTC
D: .; J: TRBJ2-2; size: .; V: TRBV10-2; CDR3: CASTGYTGELFF; DNA: TGCGCCAGCACAGGGTACACCGGGGAGCTGTTTTTT
D: .; J: TRBJ1-2; size: .; V: TRBV19; CDR3: CASSISENYGYSGYTF; DNA: TGTGCCAGTAGTATATCGGAGAACTATGGATATAGTGGCTACACCTTC
D: .; J: TRBJ2-7; size: .; V: TRBV6-1; CDR3: CASSESGSKYF; DNA: TGTGCCAGCAGTGAATCAGGGTCTAAGTACTTC
D: TRBD2; J: TRBJ2-1; size: .; V: TRBV29-1; CDR3: CSVGVSGGSNNEQFF; DNA: TGCAGCGTGGGGGTTAGCGGGGGATCTAACAATGAGCAGTTCTTC
D: TRBD2; J: TRBJ2-5; size: .; V: TRBV7-2; CDR3: CASSLDRALAGGRETQYF; DNA: TGTGCCAGCAGCTTAGATCGGGCTCTAGCGGGGGGAAGGGAGACCCAGTACTTC
D: .; J: TRBJ1-5; size: .; V: TRBV28; CDR3: CASPKEVLRTLGNQPQHF; DNA: TGTGCCAGCCCGAAGGAGGTATTGAGGACCCTAGGCAATCAGCCCCAGCATTTT
D: TRBD1; J: TRBJ1-5; size: .; V: TRBV12-5; CDR3: CASGLGTGLDQPQHF; DNA: TGTGCTAGTGGTTTAGGGACAGGGTTGGATCAGCCCCAGCATTTT
D: .; J: TRBJ1-1; size: .; V: TRBV5-1; CDR3: CASKADTRRDTEAFF; DNA: TGCGCCAGCAAAGCCGACACCCGGCGGGACACTGAAGCTTTCTTT
D: .; J: TRBJ2-7; size: .; V: TRBV7-2; CDR3: CASTGRQGLIDEQYF; DNA: TGTGCCAGCACGGGAAGGCAGGGGCTGATCGACGAGCAGTACTTC
D: TRBD2; J: TRBJ2-7; size: .; V: TRBV18; CDR3: CASSPGLAEGYEQYF; DNA: TGTGCCAGCTCACCCGGACTAGCGGAGGGCTACGAGCAGTACTTC
D: TRBD1; J: TRBJ2-5; size: .; V: TRBV5-6; CDR3: CASSWKDRAPETQYF; DNA: TGTGCCAGCAGCTGGAAAGACAGGGCCCCAGAGACCCAGTACTTC
D: .; J: TRBJ1-3; size: .; V: TRBV18; CDR3: CASSPGTGSGNTIYF; DNA: TGTGCCAGCTCACCCGGGACTGGCTCTGGAAACACCATATATTTT
D: .; J: TRBJ1-2; size: once; V: TRBV29-1; CDR3: CSVGGDNNYGYTF; DNA: TGCAGCGTTGGGGGAGACAATAACTATGGCTACACCTTC
D: TRBD1; J: TRBJ1-2; size: .; V: TRBV29-1; CDR3: CSVEWGQGLAYGYTF; DNA: TGCAGCGTTGAGTGGGGACAGGGTTTGGCCTATGGCTACACCTTC
D: .; J: TRBJ1-4; size: .; V: TRBV30; CDR3: CAWSGAFPTNEKLFF; DNA: TGTGCCTGGAGTGGGGCATTTCCAACTAATGAAAAACTGTTTTTT
D: .; J: TRBJ2-4; size: .; V: TRBV28; CDR3: CASRVGSGAKNIQYF; DNA: TGTGCCAGCCGGGTCGGTAGCGGAGCCAAAAACATTCAGTACTTC
D: TRBD1; J: TRBJ1-5; size: once; V: TRBV19; CDR3: CASSIWTGNSNQPQHF; DNA: TGTGCCAGTAGTATTTGGACAGGGAACAGCAATCAGCCCCAGCATTTT
D: .; J: TRBJ1-2; size: .; V: TRBV12-2; CDR3: CASRQGTSYGYTF; DNA: TGTGCAAGTCGGCAGGGGACGTCTTATGGCTACACCTTC